Shown below are 31 T cell receptor beta chains from a single sample sequenced in a study of spatial heterogeneity in lung cancer. TCRdb redid the calling of the 5' RACE reads with MiXCR, one entry per CDR3 protein. The repertoire holds approximately 81,000 distinct CDR3 sequences, with around 12% as singletons. Time point: sample taken at primary tumor resection. Unsorted whole RNA from tumor, nontumor lung or frozen PBMC underwent sequencing. Material: PBMCs, obtained at surgery. The receptor set was obtained from a male donor with early-stage non-small cell lung cancer.

The chain employs TRBV5-6 and TRBJ1-1; D perhaps matches TRBD1 (5 bases). Germline loops: CDR1 SGHDT, CDR2 YYEEEE. The CDR3 loop spans 12 amino acids. Deletions cut 0 bases from V and 11 bases from J, with 11 bases between. CDR3 coding DNA: TGTGCCAGCAGCTTGGCAGGCTGGGGGGCTTTCTTT. It is translated as CASSLAGWGAFF.

The sample holds a few counts of this clonotype. The V gene is TRBV27, the J gene TRBJ2-3; TRBD2 matches at 14 bases. V lost 5 bases and J lost 3; bases outside the gene matches: 7. CDR3 size: 17 residues. The germline V gene has CDR1 MNHEY and CDR2 SMNVEV (reference sequence). CDR3: CASSLQGTSGGTDTQYF. The CDR3 DNA follows: TGTGCCAGCAGTCTCCAGGGGACTAGCGGGGGAACAGATACGCAGTATTTT.

J is TRBJ2-7 and V is TRBV29-1; a weak D match, TRBD1 (6 bases). V was pared by 5 bases and J by 4 bases, with 12 bases between. The CDR3 runs to 12 residues. Germline V gives CDR1 SQVTM, CDR2 ANQGSEA. The CDR3 region is CSVPTGRYEQYF. The CDR3 DNA reads TGCAGCGTTCCGACAGGAAGATACGAGCAGTACTTC.

The chain is built from TRBV7-9 and TRBJ1-6, with D maybe TRBD1 (5 bases). The CDR3 contains 16 residues. V was cut by 3 bases and J by 0 bases, with 9 bases left in between. Germline values: CDR1 SEHNR, CDR2 FQNEAQ (reference sequence). The CDR3: CASSFDRNSYNSPLHF. CDR3 DNA: TGTGCCAGCAGCTTTGACAGAAACTCCTATAATTCACCCCTCCACTTT.

The rearrangement joins TRBV20-1 to TRBJ2-7; D may be TRBD1 (7 bases). The CDR3 spans 16 residues. Germline assignment: CDR1 DFQATT and CDR2 SNEGSKA (reference sequence). The germline V and J ends were trimmed by 0 bases and 2 bases, with 17 bases remaining between them. As DNA, the CDR3 is TGCAGTGCTAGAGAGGCAGGGGGGAAAAGGGCCTACGAGCAGTACTTC. Its translation: CSAREAGGKRAYEQYF.

This clonotype was seen only a few times. This chain joins TRBV29-1 and TRBJ1-1; perhaps TRBD1 as D (6 bases). This CDR3 contains 12 residues. Germline assignment: CDR1 SQVTM and CDR2 ANQGSEA. Trimming pared 3 bases from V and 4 bases from J, leaving 9 bases between. The CDR3 here is CSVEGRGTEAFF. The CDR3 DNA sequence: TGCAGCGTTGAGGGCAGGGGCACTGAAGCTTTCTTT.

This clonotype has at least ten counts. The chain employs TRBV29-1 and TRBJ2-7; 8 bases are shared with TRBD1. V was pared by 3 bases and J by 5 bases, with 9 bases of the junction left unmatched. Germline V gene data show CDR1 as SQVTM and CDR2 as ANQGSEA. The CDR3 is made up of 14 amino acids. CDR3 residues: CSVEGLTGVDEQYF. The CDR3 nucleotides read TGCAGCGTTGAGGGTTTGACAGGGGTTGACGAGCAGTACTTC.

In its sample, this clonotype was seen a few times. This chain connects TRBV20-1 to TRBJ1-1; TRBD1 matches at 9 bases. J was trimmed by 7 bases and V by 0 bases; bases with no gene match: 9. The CDR3 covers 15 residues. CDR1 DFQATT and CDR2 SNEGSKA come from the germline V gene (reference sequence). The CDR3 spells CSARDPSGQGGEAFF. The DNA of the CDR3 is TGCAGTGCTAGAGATCCCTCGGGACAGGGCGGTGAAGCTTTCTTT.

The chain has TRBV5-1 and TRBJ2-2; 7 bases are a match to TRBD1. The CDR3 spans 18 residues. Per the germline V gene, CDR1 is SGHRS and CDR2 is YFSETQ. The trim removed 7 bases at V and 4 bases at J, leaving 19 bases unmatched. The CDR3 DNA reads as TGCGCCAGCGTCCGGGACAGTATTTTTCCGCCGACCACCGGGGAGCTGTTTTTT. It encodes CASVRDSIFPPTTGELFF. Complete variable domain (other parts from reference TRBV5-1 and TRBJ2-2): KAGVTQTPRYLIKTRGQQVTLSCSPISGHRSVSWYQQTPGQGLQFLFEYFSETQRNKGNFPGRFSGRQFSNSRSEMNVSTLELGDSALYLCASVRDSIFPPTTGELFFGEGSRLTVL.

This clonotype was recorded a few times. CDR3 protein: CASSFLPSGRAARTDTQYF. CDR3 bases: TGTGCCAGCAGCTTTCTCCCTAGCGGGAGGGCCGCGAGGACAGATACGCAGTATTTT. V and J are TRBV11-2 and TRBJ2-3; 12 bases map to TRBD2. Looked up from germline, CDR1 is SGHAT and CDR2 is FQNNGV. The CDR3 spans 19 residues. V shed 3 bases, J shed 3 bases, and the junction held 13 bases outside the gene matches.

On this clonotype: A read error is possible here, since a much larger clone lies one base away. The V call is TRBV5-1, the J call TRBJ1-6; a possible D gene is TRBD1 (5 bases). Looked up from germline, CDR1 is SGHRS and CDR2 is YFSETQ. The CDR3 is 14 amino acids. CDR3 nucleotides: TGCGCCAGCTCTACTCGGACACCGAATTCACCCATCCACTTT. It is translated as CASSTRTPNSPIHF.

This rearrangement joins TRBV30 to TRBJ1-2; 9 bases agree with TRBD1. Germline V gene lookup returns CDR1 GTSNPN and CDR2 SVGIG (reference sequence). This CDR3 is 13 amino acids long. Trimming at V came to 4 bases and at J to 4 bases, leaving 4 bases not matched to a gene. The CDR3: CAWTGQGFYGYTF. The CDR3 DNA follows: TGTGCCTGGACGGGACAGGGCTTCTATGGCTACACCTTC.

The chain has TRBV5-6 and TRBJ1-2, with TRBD1 matching over 7 bases. The V gene's germline CDR1 is SGHDT and CDR2 YYEEEE. CDR3 length: 14 amino acids. The V and J ends lost 3 bases and 4 bases, in that order; junction bases with no gene match: 6. The CDR3 protein is CASSSTGYRYGYTF. In DNA, the CDR3 is TGTGCCAGCAGCTCGACAGGGTACCGCTATGGCTACACCTTC. The whole variable domain, remainder taken from reference TRBV5-6 and TRBJ1-2, is DAGVTQSPTHLIKTRGQQVTLRCSPKSGHDTVSWYQQALGQGPQFIFQYYEEEERQRGNFPDRFSGHQFPNYSSELNVNALLLGDSALYLCASSSTGYRYGYTFGSGTRLTVV.

In regard to this clonotype: Given a much more abundant clone one base away, this may be a read error. The chain couples TRBV3-1 to TRBJ2-1, with a weak D call TRBD2 (6 bases). Trimming stripped 5 bases from V and 7 bases from J, with 12 bases between. Germline V gene sequence: CDR1 LGHDT, CDR2 YNNKEL (reference sequence). The CDR3 sequence is 13 residues long. Written as DNA, the CDR3 is TGTGCCAGCAGCGGGGGGAGACCAAATGAGCAGTTCTTC. It translates to CASSGGRPNEQFF.

This chain uses TRBV9 with TRBJ2-5; 12 nucleotides match TRBD2. Trimming cost V 0 bases and J 5 bases; bases outside gene matches: 2. Germline values: CDR1 SGDLS, CDR2 YYNGEE. This CDR3 comprises 15 residues. In DNA, the CDR3 is TGTGCCAGCAGCGTAGGGACTAGCGGGATCGAGACCCAGTACTTC. This translates into CASSVGTSGIETQYF.

This clonotype has a handful of counts. The gene calls are TRBV23-1 and TRBJ1-1; tentative D call: TRBD1 (6 bases). TRBV23-1 is classed as an ORF, of uncertain function. The CDR3 spans 14 residues. The V and J ends lost 2 bases and 3 bases respectively, with 10 bases between them. CDR3 DNA sequence: TGCGCCAGCAGTCAAATATCAGGGGACACTGAAGCTTTCTTT. This gives the protein CASSQISGDTEAFF.

In this sample, this clonotype turned up many times. The rearrangement uses TRBV29-1 and TRBJ2-3; D is uncertain. With 4 bases removed from V and 1 base from J, the gap between germline ends came to 9 bases. Germline CDR1 is SQVTM and CDR2 is ANQGSEA. The CDR3 consists of 13 residues. CDR3 region: CSVVVERTDTQYF. The CDR3 DNA sequence: TGCAGCGTTGTGGTCGAACGCACAGATACGCAGTATTTT.

This clonotype was counted between two and nine times. The chain has TRBV2 and TRBJ1-5, with D uncertain. V gave up 4 bases and J gave up 4 bases, with 11 bases separating them. The CDR3 contains 14 residues. In germline, CDR1 is SNHLY, CDR2 FYNNEI. Here the CDR3 DNA reads TGTGCCAGCAGTGCAGGACGCCTTAATCAGCCCCAGCATTTT. Protein: CASSAGRLNQPQHF.

This clonotype appeared many times. The chain recombines TRBV5-1 with TRBJ1-4, with TRBD1 matching 8 bases. The trim removed 1 base at V and 8 bases at J, leaving 7 bases unmatched. The CDR3 sequence is 15 residues long. Germline CDR1 reads SGHRS; CDR2 reads YFSETQ. The CDR3 region has the DNA TGCGCCAGCAGCTTGAGCGGGACAGGTGGAGAAAAACTGTTTTTT. It translates to CASSLSGTGGEKLFF.

The chain joins TRBV19 to TRBJ1-5; no reliable D call. This CDR3 is built from 13 residues. Germline V lookup: CDR1 LNHDA, CDR2 SQIVND (reference sequence). Trimming stripped 7 bases from V and 5 bases from J, with 12 bases between. The CDR3 reads CASTMGGYQPQHF. CDR3 bases: TGTGCCAGTACCATGGGAGGATATCAGCCCCAGCATTTT. The full variable domain, rest sourced from reference TRBV19 and TRBJ1-5, is DGGITQSPKYLFRKEGQNVTLSCEQNLNHDAMYWYRQDPGQGLRLIYYSQIVNDFQKGDIAEGYSVSREKKESFPLTVTSAQKNPTAFYLCASTMGGYQPQHFGDGTRLSIL.

The CDR3 bases are TGTGCCACCGCCCCAAGCTGGAACACCGGGGAGCTGTTTTTT. It encodes CATAPSWNTGELFF. The V gene is TRBV15, the J gene TRBJ2-2; D ambiguous. The V gene's germline CDR1 is LNHNV and CDR2 YYDKDF (reference sequence). V lost 8 bases to trimming and J lost 1 base, with 11 bases between them. CDR3 size: 14 residues.

The V gene is TRBV12-3 or TRBV12-4, the J gene TRBJ2-7; TRBD2 aligns across 14 bases. CDR3 length: 19 amino acids. Germline trimming cut 4 bases from V and 0 bases from J; bases unmatched to any gene: 11. The CDR3 DNA is TGTGCCAGCAGTTCGTTCCCGGGACTAGCGGGAGTGAGCTCCTACGAGCAGTACTTC. Translating gives CASSSFPGLAGVSSYEQYF.

This clonotype was detected many times. V and J are TRBV5-1 and TRBJ2-7, with a tentative D call TRBD1 (6 bases). The CDR3 spans 14 residues. CDR1 and CDR2 (germline): SGHRS, YFSETQ. V was trimmed by 0 bases and J by 2 bases, leaving 9 bases between them. The CDR3 sequence: CASSLEQGPYEQYF. CDR3 bases: TGCGCCAGCAGCTTGGAGCAGGGGCCCTACGAGCAGTACTTC.

The chain uses TRBV7-9 and TRBJ2-1, with TRBD1 identical over 7 bases. CDR1 is SEHNR, CDR2 FQNEAQ, per germline (reference sequence). The CDR3 contains 15 residues. Germline trimming cut 2 bases from V and 4 bases from J; bases unmatched to any gene: 5. In DNA form, the CDR3 reads TGTGCCAGCAGCTTACCCGGGACAGCTTACAATGAGCAGTTCTTC. Its translation is CASSLPGTAYNEQFF.

The chain carries TRBV11-2 and TRBJ2-7; perhaps TRBD1 as D (5 bases). Germline V CDR1 and CDR2: SGHAT, FQNNGV. This CDR3 spans 13 amino acids. V lost 3 bases, J lost 2 bases, and 8 bases lay in between. Here the CDR3 DNA reads TGTGCCAGCAGCTTGGGGCCAACCTACGAGCAGTACTTC. This encodes CASSLGPTYEQYF.

The table lists this clonotype with many counts. This chain links TRBV3-1 with TRBJ1-5, with D hard to call. The CDR3 is made up of 13 amino acids. CDR1 is LGHDT, CDR2 YNNKEL, per germline (reference sequence). The V end lost 0 bases, the J end lost 2 bases, and 2 bases lay between the germline ends. In DNA form, the CDR3 reads TGTGCCAGCAGCCAAGATGGCAATCAGCCCCAGCATTTT. Its translation is CASSQDGNQPQHF.

This clonotype was seen only a few times. The chain has TRBV5-1 and TRBJ2-4; TRBD1 might be the D (6 bases). CDR3 length: 11 residues. Germline values: CDR1 SGHRS, CDR2 YFSETQ. V was cut by 7 bases and J by 11 bases, with 13 bases left in between. The CDR3 is CASSTGGLQYF. The CDR3 nucleotides read TGCGCCAGCTCGACAGGAGGTCTTCAGTACTTC.

This rearrangement joins TRBV3-1 to TRBJ2-7, with D possibly TRBD1 on 5 matching bases. The CDR3 spans 15 residues. V lost 1 base to trimming and J lost 2 bases, with 12 bases between them. Germline V CDR1 and CDR2: LGHDT, YNNKEL (reference sequence). This CDR3 reads CASSQGRQGTYEQYF. CDR3 DNA: TGTGCCAGCAGCCAAGGCCGGCAGGGAACCTACGAGCAGTACTTC.

This clonotype has a count of ten or more. The V call is TRBV5-1, the J call TRBJ1-2, with a weak D call TRBD1 (6 bases). Trimming shortened V by 4 bases and J by 5 bases, and 9 bases separated the two germline ends. The CDR3 is 12 amino acids. The germline V gene has CDR1 SGHRS and CDR2 YFSETQ. The CDR3 region has the DNA TGCGCCAGCAGCCCTGGACAGTATGGCTACACCTTC. Translated, it gives CASSPGQYGYTF.

The chain joins TRBV20-1 to TRBJ1-6; D remains unclear. The V end lost 0 bases, the J end lost 7 bases, and 7 bases lay between the germline ends. This CDR3 contains 13 residues. Looked up from germline, CDR1 is DFQATT and CDR2 is SNEGSKA (reference sequence). CDR3 nucleotides: TGCAGTGCTAGAGATCAAACAAATTCACCCCTCCACTTT. Protein: CSARDQTNSPLHF.

This chain connects TRBV5-1 to TRBJ1-2; 8 nucleotides match TRBD1. The CDR3 runs 15 residues. The V gene end was trimmed by 4 bases and the J gene end by 5 bases; junction bases not matched to a gene: 10. Germline V gene sequence: CDR1 SGHRS, CDR2 YFSETQ. The DNA of the CDR3 is TGCGCCAGCAGCGCGGGACAGGCGGAGCGGTATGGCTACACCTTC. Its translation: CASSAGQAERYGYTF.